This TCR beta chain stems from a study of CD8 T cells in Susac syndrome. Overall study results and limits: Regarding the TCR sequencing and HLA analysis, the study admitted that a relatively small number of individuals were involved.

RNA in amounts of roughly 0.5 to 1 ug was reverse transcribed with random hexamers. An immunoSEQ multiplex PCR amplified TCR beta CDR3 over 54 Vbeta and 13 Jbeta. One entry per CDR3 protein, called by TCRdb with MiXCR from the immunoSEQ multiplex PCR reads. The repertoire holds some 200,000 distinct CDR3 sequences, with about 95% as singletons. The CD8+ and CD4+ T cells were negatively isolated, with the TEMRA cells enriched by FACS. Comments on this clonotype: No antigen is known for it.

This CDR3 spans 11 amino acids. V lost 2 bases and J lost 5, with 6 bases in between. Germline V gene data show CDR1 as SQVTM and CDR2 as ANQGSEA. The sequence was collected from a human donor in good health. The J gene is TRBJ1-2, the V gene TRBV29-1; D uncertain. What was sequenced was CD4+ T cells from PBMCs. The CDR3 DNA follows: TGCAGCGTTGAACAGAAATATGGCTACACCTTC. Translated, it gives CSVEQKYGYTF.